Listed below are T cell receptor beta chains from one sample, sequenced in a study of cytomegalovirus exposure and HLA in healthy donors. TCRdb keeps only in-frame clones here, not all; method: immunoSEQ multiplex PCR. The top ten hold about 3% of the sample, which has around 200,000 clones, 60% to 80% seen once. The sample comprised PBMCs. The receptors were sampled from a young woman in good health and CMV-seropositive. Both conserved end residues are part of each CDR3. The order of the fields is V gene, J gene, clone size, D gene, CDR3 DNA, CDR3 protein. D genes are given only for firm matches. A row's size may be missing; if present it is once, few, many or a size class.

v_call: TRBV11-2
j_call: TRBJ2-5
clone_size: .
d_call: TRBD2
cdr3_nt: TGTGCCAGCAGCTTAGCGTTTCGGGAGGGGGAGACCCAGTACTTC
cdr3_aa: CASSLAFREGETQYF

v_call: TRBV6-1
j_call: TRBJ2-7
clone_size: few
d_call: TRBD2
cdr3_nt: TGTGCCAGCAGTGGCCGAGGTAGCGGGAACCGCGAGCAGTACTTC
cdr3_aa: CASSGRGSGNREQYF

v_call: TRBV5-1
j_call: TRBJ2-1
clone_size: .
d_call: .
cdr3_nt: TGCGCCAGCACACGGGACTCCAATTCCTACAATGAGCAGTTCTTC
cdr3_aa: CASTRDSNSYNEQFF

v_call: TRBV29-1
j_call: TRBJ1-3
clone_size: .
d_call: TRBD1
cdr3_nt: TGCAGCGTTGACGGACAGGGGGAAGACACCATATATTTT
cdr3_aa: CSVDGQGEDTIYF

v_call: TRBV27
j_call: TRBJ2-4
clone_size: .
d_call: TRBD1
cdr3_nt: TGTGCCAGCAGTTTGGGGACAGGGGGAAAAAACATTCAGTACTTC
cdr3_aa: CASSLGTGGKNIQYF

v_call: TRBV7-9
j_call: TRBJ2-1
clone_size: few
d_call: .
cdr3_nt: TGTGCCAGCAGGGAGGGGGAGCAGTTCTTC
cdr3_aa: CASREGEQFF

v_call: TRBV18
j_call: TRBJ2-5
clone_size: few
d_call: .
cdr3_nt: TGTGCCAGCTCACCATTGCAGGGGCAAGAGACCCAGTACTTC
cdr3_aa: CASSPLQGQETQYF

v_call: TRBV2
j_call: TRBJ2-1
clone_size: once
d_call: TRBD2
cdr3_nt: TGTGCCAGCAGTGAGGGGTTAGCGGGAGTGGGAGAGCAGTTCTTC
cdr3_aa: CASSEGLAGVGEQFF

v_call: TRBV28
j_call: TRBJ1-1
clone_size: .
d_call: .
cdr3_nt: TGTGCCAGCAGCCTTCACGGGGGGGGCACTGAAGCTTTCTTT
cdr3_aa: CASSLHGGGTEAFF

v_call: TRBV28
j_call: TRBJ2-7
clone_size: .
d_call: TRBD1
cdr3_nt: TGTGCCAGCAGTGCCCCCGGACAGGGTCCCTACGAGCAGTACTTC
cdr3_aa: CASSAPGQGPYEQYF

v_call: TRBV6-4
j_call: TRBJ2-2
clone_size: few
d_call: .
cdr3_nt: TGTGCCAGCAGTGTCCGCGGAGGCACCGGGGAGCTGTTTTTT
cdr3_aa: CASSVRGGTGELFF

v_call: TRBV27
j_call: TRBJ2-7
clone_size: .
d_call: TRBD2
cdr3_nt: TGTGCCAGCAGTTTAGGAGCGGGAGGCTCCTACGAGCAGTACTTC
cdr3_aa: CASSLGAGGSYEQYF

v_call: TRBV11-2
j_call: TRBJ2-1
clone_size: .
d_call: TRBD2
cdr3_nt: TGTGCCAGCCGAGTGGGCGGGGGGACCTACAATGAGCAGTTCTTC
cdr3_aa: CASRVGGGTYNEQFF